This TCR beta chain was sequenced in a study of T-cell memory formation after mild COVID-19. Broader study findings: Pre-infection memory carried some responding clones, suggesting that cross-reactive memory joined. Clones that contracted clustered mainly in CM and EM if CD4+ and in EMRA if CD8+.

TCRdb called the 5' RACE reads again in MiXCR, with one record for every CDR3 protein. This sample has around 450,000 distinct CDR3 sequences; approximately 24% occur once, and the top ten carry 8.8%. This clonotype has just a few counts. Its antigen is undetermined. V lost 4 bases and J lost 0; bases outside the gene matches: 10. This CDR3 has 17 amino acids. Germline V gene data show CDR1 as SGHKS and CDR2 as YYEKEE (reference sequence). This chain uses TRBV5-5 with TRBJ1-3; TRBD1 aligns across 7 bases. The source is an adult woman who had mild COVID-19 (a few samples of this study predate the infection). Cell type and time point are not known. Sample: PBMCs or a T cell subset sorted from them (not recorded which). CDR3 sequence: CASSPLTGFVSGNTIYF. The CDR3 coding sequence is TGTGCCAGCAGCCCCCTGACAGGGTTTGTCTCTGGAAACACCATATATTTT.